Each of the 12 T cell receptor beta chains below was sequenced from the same sample in a study of T cell responses to AZD1222 COVID-19 vaccine. TCRdb keeps only in-frame clones here, not all; method: immunoSEQ multiplex PCR. Of tens of thousands of clones detected, roughly 84% appear once; the ten largest clones hold 15% to 20%. The sample consisted of peripheral blood, taken on day 0 of AZD1222 vaccination. The receptors were sampled from an adult in good health.

V is TRBV19 and J is TRBJ1-2; D unresolved. This CDR3 contains 15 residues. Germline V gene lookup returns CDR1 LNHDA and CDR2 SQIVND (reference sequence). The V and J ends lost 3 bases and 2 bases respectively, with 13 bases between them. The CDR3 coding sequence is TGTGCCAGTAGTATTGTCGAGGTCGCGAACTATGGCTACACCTTC. As protein: CASSIVEVANYGYTF.

This sequence joins TRBV19 and TRBJ2-1, with 13 bases matching TRBD2. This CDR3 spans 18 amino acids. After removal of 6 bases from V and 0 bases from J, the junction contained 8 bases not matched to a gene. Germline CDR1 is LNHDA and CDR2 is SQIVND (reference sequence). The CDR3 region has the DNA TGTGCCAGTAGGCTCGGACTAGCGGGAGCCAGCTCCTACAATGAGCAGTTCTTC. Translating it yields CASRLGLAGASSYNEQFF.

CDR3 sequence reads: CSVSTGTASPLHF. The CDR3 coding sequence is TGCAGCGTTTCAACAGGGACGGCTTCACCCCTCCACTTT. J is TRBJ1-6 and V is TRBV29-1; D perhaps matches TRBD1 (6 bases). The CDR3 consists of 13 residues. V gave up 5 bases and J gave up 9 bases, with 14 bases separating them. Germline V lookup: CDR1 SQVTM, CDR2 ANQGSEA. Variable domain in full (rest from reference TRBV29-1 and TRBJ1-6): SAVISQKPSRDICQRGTSLTIQCQVDSQVTMMFWYRQQPGQSLTLIATANQGSEATYESGFVIDKFPISRPNLTFSTLTVSNMSPEDSSIYLCSVSTGTASPLHFGNGTRLTVT.

The rearrangement links TRBV6-1 to TRBJ1-2; D is uncertain. V was clipped by 3 bases and J by 6 bases, with 14 bases between them. Germline CDR1 MNHNS, CDR2 SASEGT. There are 14 residues in the CDR3. CDR3 sequence reads: CASSDRWSSHGYTF. The CDR3 DNA follows: TGTGCCAGCAGTGACCGGTGGTCTTCCCATGGCTACACCTTC.

The chain is built from TRBV7-2 and TRBJ1-5; TRBD1 aligns across 7 bases. Trimming cost V 0 bases and J 4 bases; bases outside gene matches: 9. This CDR3 is built from 17 residues. The germline V gene encodes CDR1 SGHTA and CDR2 FQGNSA. CDR3 protein: CASSLASGQRRNQPQHF. In DNA form, the CDR3 reads TGTGCCAGCAGCTTAGCCTCGGGACAGAGAAGGAATCAGCCCCAGCATTTT.

This chain uses TRBV11-3 with TRBJ1-2; possibly TRBD1 for D (6 bases). V was shortened by 5 bases and J by 4 bases, with 11 bases between the two germline ends. This CDR3 contains 13 residues. Germline loops: CDR1 SGHNT, CDR2 YENEEA. The CDR3 is CASSPTGTYGYTF. CDR3 DNA sequence: TGTGCCAGCAGCCCCACAGGGACCTATGGCTACACCTTC.

The V call is TRBV4-2, the J call TRBJ2-4; unclear D gene. The CDR3 consists of 15 residues. From germline, CDR1 is LGHNA and CDR2 YNFKEQ. V was cut by 0 bases and J by 0 bases, with 6 bases left in between. The CDR3 region has the DNA TGTGCCAGCAGCCAAGAACTTCTAGCCAAAAACATTCAGTACTTC. Translation gives CASSQELLAKNIQYF.

In its sample, this clone was seen once. The rearrangement joins TRBV6-5 to TRBJ2-7; weak D call: TRBD2 (6 bases). The CDR3 loop spans 13 amino acids. V was pared by 6 bases and J by 3 bases, with 12 bases between. Germline CDR1 is MNHEY and CDR2 is SVGAGI. The CDR3 DNA reads TGTGCCAGCAGCCGGGGGAGCTACTACGAGCAGTACTTC. Protein: CASSRGSYYEQYF.

The J gene is TRBJ1-5, the V gene TRBV6-2 or TRBV6-3, with 10 nucleotides matching TRBD1. CDR1 MNHEY and CDR2 SVGEGT come from the germline V gene. The J segment lost 7 bases and the V segment lost 6 bases, leaving 12 bases of the junction unmatched. This CDR3 is 16 amino acids long. Written as DNA, the CDR3 is TGTGCCAGCAGCCTCGGGACAGGGGCTGCTAGGCAGCCCCAGCATTTT. Its translation: CASSLGTGAARQPQHF.

V and J are TRBV12-3 or TRBV12-4 and TRBJ1-2, with D hard to call. Trimming took 6 bases from V and 2 from J, leaving 10 bases between them. The CDR3 is made up of 13 amino acids. CDR3: CASSPDWNYGYTF. The CDR3 coding sequence is TGTGCCAGCAGCCCAGACTGGAACTATGGCTACACCTTC.

This clone was seen once. The chain links TRBV5-5 to TRBJ2-3; 8 bases map to TRBD1. The CDR3 totals 15 residues. Germline V lookup: CDR1 SGHKS, CDR2 YYEKEE (reference sequence). The J segment lost 2 bases and the V segment lost 4 bases, leaving 6 bases of the junction unmatched. The CDR3 DNA follows: TGTGCCAGCAGCCCGACAGGGGATGACACAGATACGCAGTATTTT. Its protein is CASSPTGDDTDTQYF. The variable domain in full, with the rest retrieved from reference TRBV5-5 and TRBJ2-3, is DAGVTQSPTHLIKTRGQQVTLRCSPISGHKSVSWYQQVLGQGPQFIFQYYEKEERGRGNFPDRFSARQFPNYSSELNVNALLLGDSALYLCASSPTGDDTDTQYFGPGTRLTVL.

V is TRBV6-5 and J is TRBJ1-2; D is unclear. V lost 2 bases and J 5 bases, leaving 18 bases between the germline ends. Germline V gene data show CDR1 as MNHEY and CDR2 as SVGAGI. This CDR3 is 16 amino acids long. CDR3 in DNA: TGTGCCAGCAGTTACGGGTCAGCCGAGGGCCTTTATGGCTACACCTTC. Protein: CASSYGSAEGLYGYTF.